These T cell receptor beta chains were read from a single sample in a study of CXCR3-negative and CXCR3-positive naive CD8 T cells. After re-calling the 5' RACE reads, TCRdb lists one entry per CDR3 protein, DNA absent. The sample has about 2,700 distinct CDR3 sequences. Sequencing used naive CXCR3+ CD8+ T cells from blood. Every receptor here comes from a human donor in good health. Some clones in this sample may be carry-over from other donors' samples. Both conserved end residues are part of each CDR3. Clone size is shown for a subset of rows, as once, few, many or a class of expanded clone.

V	size	J	CDR3
TRBV6-5	medium-sized	TRBJ1-5	CASSYSGDAPQPQHF
TRBV12-3/TRBV12-4	medium-sized	TRBJ1-1	CASRLDRGEAFF
TRBV29-1	medium-sized	TRBJ2-7	CSVELALGVLSYEQYF
TRBV18	large	TRBJ2-3	CASSPTASTDTQYF
TRBV2	medium-sized	TRBJ2-1	CATTSGGAFEQFF
TRBV20-1	medium-sized	TRBJ1-3	CSARDSSGNTIYF
TRBV29-1	.	TRBJ2-1	CSVGGALNEQFF
TRBV5-6	.	TRBJ2-5	CASSFRDMAQETQYF
TRBV29-1	.	TRBJ1-1	CSFEGGTNTEAFF
TRBV29-1	medium-sized	TRBJ1-2	CSSLDRLGYTF
TRBV6-5	medium-sized	TRBJ2-5	CASSPGVILQETQYF
TRBV4-3	medium-sized	TRBJ1-2	CASSQVFRAETYGYTF
TRBV29-1	medium-sized	TRBJ1-3	CSVPSGNTIYF
TRBV5-1	medium-sized	TRBJ2-5	CASSSSLRQETQYF
TRBV20-1	.	TRBJ2-5	CSAPPITLQRGGHQETQYF
TRBV12-3/TRBV12-4	medium-sized	TRBJ2-7	CASTPAGATYEQYF
TRBV11-2	.	TRBJ1-1	CASSLVPPGQGGEDTEAFF
TRBV6-5	medium-sized	TRBJ1-1	CASATGRGTEAFF
TRBV29-1	.	TRBJ1-1	CSVIWGAGTEAFF
TRBV2	medium-sized	TRBJ2-3	CASNLAGDFGTDTQYF
TRBV4-2	medium-sized	TRBJ1-1	CASSQEAAAGEAFF
TRBV5-6	.	TRBJ1-1	CASSLKGTEAFF
TRBV29-1	medium-sized	TRBJ1-2	CSVLMTDLNYGYTF
TRBV9	large	TRBJ1-1	CASSVDTPNTEAFF